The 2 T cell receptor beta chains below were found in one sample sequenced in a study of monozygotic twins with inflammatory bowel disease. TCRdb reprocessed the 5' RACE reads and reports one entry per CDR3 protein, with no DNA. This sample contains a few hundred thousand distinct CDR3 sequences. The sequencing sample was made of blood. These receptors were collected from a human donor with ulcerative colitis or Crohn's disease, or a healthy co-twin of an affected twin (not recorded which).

This CDR3 reads CASSLDPGLAKDTQYF. The chain is built from TRBV5-1 and TRBJ2-3; TCRdb lists TRBD1, though no DNA is available to test this call. The CDR3 extends over 16 amino acids. Per germline, CDR1 SGHRS and CDR2 YFSETQ.

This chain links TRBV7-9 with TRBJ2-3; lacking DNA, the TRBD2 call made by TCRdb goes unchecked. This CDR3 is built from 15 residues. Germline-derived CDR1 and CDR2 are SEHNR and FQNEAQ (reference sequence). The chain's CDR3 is CASSPYSGSTDTQYF.